Shown below are 8 T cell receptor beta chains from a single sample sequenced in a study of blood T cell repertoires in COVID-19. Sequenced by immunoSEQ multiplex PCR; TCRdb stores in-frame clones only, minus some. The sample holds just under 90,000 clones, 88% seen once. The sample taken for sequencing was peripheral blood. These receptors all stem from a man between 60 and 75 years old with acute or convalescent COVID-19.

The V gene is TRBV18, the J gene TRBJ2-7, with TRBD1 identical over 7 bases. This CDR3 contains 16 residues. V trimming: 2 bases; J trimming: 3 bases; junction bases outside the gene matches: 10. The germline gives CDR1 KGHSH, CDR2 LQKENI. CDR3 coding DNA: TGTGCCAGCTCACCAATTCCGAGGACAGGTCACTACGAGCAGTACTTC. It encodes CASSPIPRTGHYEQYF.

The rearrangement links TRBV5-1 to TRBJ2-7, with 7 bases identical to TRBD1. Germline trimming cut 3 bases from V and 7 bases from J; bases unmatched to any gene: 10. This CDR3 is built from 14 residues. Germline V gene lookup returns CDR1 SGHRS and CDR2 YFSETQ. CDR3 DNA: TGCGCCAGCAGCTCGGTGGGACAGCGCGAGGAGCAGTACTTC. As protein: CASSSVGQREEQYF.

Remarks on this clone: Other DNA sequences within the sample encode an identical CDR3. The rearrangement uses TRBV27 and TRBJ1-5, with D possibly being TRBD1 (5 bases). The germline V gene has CDR1 MNHEY and CDR2 SMNVEV (reference sequence). The CDR3 is made up of 13 amino acids. With 2 bases removed from V and 7 bases from J, the gap between germline ends came to 9 bases. This CDR3 is CASSLGADQPQHF. CDR3 in DNA: TGTGCCAGCAGTTTAGGGGCGGACCAGCCCCAGCATTTT.

This clone was recorded only once. This chain uses TRBV5-6 with TRBJ2-1; 12 nucleotides align to TRBD2. J gave up 8 bases and V 4 bases, and 13 bases lay outside the gene matches. Germline CDR1 is SGHDT and CDR2 is YYEEEE. CDR3 length: 17 residues. The CDR3 loop is CASSQTSGGPYLDEQFF. The CDR3 DNA is TGTGCCAGCAGCCAGACTAGCGGGGGACCCTATTTAGATGAGCAGTTCTTC.

The genes are TRBV6-4 and TRBJ2-1; D uncertain. This CDR3 contains 15 residues. V gave up 0 bases and J gave up 0 bases, with 6 bases separating them. Germline loops: CDR1 MRHNA, CDR2 SNTAGT. The CDR3 DNA follows: TGTGCCAGCAGTGACTCCTTCCGCTCCTACAATGAGCAGTTCTTC. It yields the protein CASSDSFRSYNEQFF.

The chain combines TRBV19 with TRBJ2-3; D may be TRBD2 (5 bases). Germline loops: CDR1 LNHDA, CDR2 SQIVND (reference sequence). The CDR3 runs to 15 residues. V gave up 3 bases and J gave up 6 bases, with 16 bases separating them. The CDR3 sequence is CASSIRAGYSDTQYF. The DNA of the CDR3 is TGTGCCAGTAGTATCCGTGCGGGCTACTCGGATACGCAGTATTTT.

V is TRBV6-6 and J is TRBJ2-7; possibly TRBD2 for D (6 bases). V lost 5 bases and J 2 bases, leaving 19 bases between the germline ends. The CDR3 is 16 residues long. CDR1 MNHNY and CDR2 SVGAGI come from the germline V gene (reference sequence). This CDR3 reads CASSPTGSGVPYEQYF. CDR3 in DNA: TGTGCCAGCAGTCCGACCGGGTCGGGAGTACCCTACGAGCAGTACTTC.

The chain employs TRBV2 and TRBJ1-2; D is perhaps TRBD1 (6 bases). V dropped 7 bases and J dropped 4 bases, with 16 bases sitting between them. Germline assignment: CDR1 SNHLY and CDR2 FYNNEI. This CDR3 is 14 amino acids long. CDR3 nucleotide sequence: TGTGCCAGCAAAGCAACGGGACAAAGCTATGGCTACACCTTC. Its protein product is CASKATGQSYGYTF.